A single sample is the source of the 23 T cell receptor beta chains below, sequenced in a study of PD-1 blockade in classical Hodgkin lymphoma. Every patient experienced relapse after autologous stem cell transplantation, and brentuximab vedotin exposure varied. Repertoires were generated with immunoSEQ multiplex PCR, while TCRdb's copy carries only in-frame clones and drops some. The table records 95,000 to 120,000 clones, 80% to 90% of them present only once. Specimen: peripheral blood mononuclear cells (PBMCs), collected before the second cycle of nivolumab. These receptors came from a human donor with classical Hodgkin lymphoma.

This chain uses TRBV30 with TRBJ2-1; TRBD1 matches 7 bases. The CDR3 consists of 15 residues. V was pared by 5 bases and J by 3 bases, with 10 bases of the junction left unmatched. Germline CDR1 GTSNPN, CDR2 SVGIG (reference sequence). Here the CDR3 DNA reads TGTGCCTGGGAGGGGACAGCGACCCTCTACAATGAGCAGTTCTTC. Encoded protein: CAWEGTATLYNEQFF.

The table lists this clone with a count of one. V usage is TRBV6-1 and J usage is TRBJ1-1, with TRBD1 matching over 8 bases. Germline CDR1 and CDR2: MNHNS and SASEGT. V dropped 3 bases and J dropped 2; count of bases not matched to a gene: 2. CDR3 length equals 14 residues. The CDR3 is CASSEGQVNTEAFF. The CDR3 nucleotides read TGTGCCAGCAGTGAGGGACAGGTCAACACTGAAGCTTTCTTT.

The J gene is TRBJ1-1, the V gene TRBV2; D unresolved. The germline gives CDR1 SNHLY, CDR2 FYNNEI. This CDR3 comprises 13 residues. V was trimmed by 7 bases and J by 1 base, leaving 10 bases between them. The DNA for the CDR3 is TGTGCCAGCATTGGACTCCCGAACACTGAAGCTTTCTTT. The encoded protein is CASIGLPNTEAFF.

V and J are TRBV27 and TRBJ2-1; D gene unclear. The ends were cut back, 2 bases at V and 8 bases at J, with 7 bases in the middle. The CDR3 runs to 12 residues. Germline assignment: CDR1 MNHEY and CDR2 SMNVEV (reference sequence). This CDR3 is CASSLPGYEQFF. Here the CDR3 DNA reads TGTGCCAGCAGTTTACCCGGGTATGAGCAGTTCTTC.

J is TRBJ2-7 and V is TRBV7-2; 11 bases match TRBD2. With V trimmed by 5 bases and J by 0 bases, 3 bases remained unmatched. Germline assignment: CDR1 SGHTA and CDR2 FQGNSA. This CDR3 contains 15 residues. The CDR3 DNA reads TGTGCCAGCAGCCACACTAGCGGGAGCTCCTACGAGCAGTACTTC. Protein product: CASSHTSGSSYEQYF.

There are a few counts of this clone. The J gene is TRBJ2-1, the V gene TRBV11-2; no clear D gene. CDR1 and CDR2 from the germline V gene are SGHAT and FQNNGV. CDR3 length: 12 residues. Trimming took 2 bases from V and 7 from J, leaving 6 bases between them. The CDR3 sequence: CASSLWQNEQFF. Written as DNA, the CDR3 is TGTGCCAGCAGCTTATGGCAGAATGAGCAGTTCTTC.

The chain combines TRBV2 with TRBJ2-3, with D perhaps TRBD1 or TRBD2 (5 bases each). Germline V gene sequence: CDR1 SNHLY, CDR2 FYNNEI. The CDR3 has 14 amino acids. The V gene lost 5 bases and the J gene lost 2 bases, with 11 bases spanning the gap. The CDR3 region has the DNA TGTGCCAGCAGTTGGGACGGAAACACAGATACGCAGTATTTT. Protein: CASSWDGNTDTQYF.

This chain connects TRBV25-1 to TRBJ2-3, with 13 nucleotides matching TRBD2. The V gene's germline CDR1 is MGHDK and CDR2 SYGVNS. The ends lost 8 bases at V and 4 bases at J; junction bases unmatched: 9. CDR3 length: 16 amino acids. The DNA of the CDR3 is TGTGCCAGCGGGCTGACTAGCGGGAGGAGTGCAGATACGCAGTATTTT. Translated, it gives CASGLTSGRSADTQYF.

The DNA of the CDR3 is TGTGCCAGCAGTGAACACAGGGCGGGGTATGAAAAACTGTTTTTT. It codes for CASSEHRAGYEKLFF. This chain connects TRBV25-1 to TRBJ1-4, with D possibly matching TRBD1 (6 bases). The V gene lost 2 bases and the J gene lost 6 bases, with 13 bases spanning the gap. This CDR3 contains 15 residues. Germline-derived CDR1 and CDR2 are MGHDK and SYGVNS.

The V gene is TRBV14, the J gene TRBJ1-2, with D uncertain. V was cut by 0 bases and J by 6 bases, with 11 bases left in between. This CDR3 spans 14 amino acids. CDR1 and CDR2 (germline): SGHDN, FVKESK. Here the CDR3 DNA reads TGTGCCAGCAGCCAAGATCGGCTGGCGCATGGCTACACCTTC. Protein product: CASSQDRLAHGYTF.

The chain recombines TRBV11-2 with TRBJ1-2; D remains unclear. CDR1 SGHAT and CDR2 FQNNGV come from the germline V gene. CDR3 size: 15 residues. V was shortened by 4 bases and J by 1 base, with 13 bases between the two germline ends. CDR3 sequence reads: CASSSIRRNNYGYTF. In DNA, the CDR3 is TGTGCCAGCAGCTCCATACGCCGGAATAACTATGGCTACACCTTC.

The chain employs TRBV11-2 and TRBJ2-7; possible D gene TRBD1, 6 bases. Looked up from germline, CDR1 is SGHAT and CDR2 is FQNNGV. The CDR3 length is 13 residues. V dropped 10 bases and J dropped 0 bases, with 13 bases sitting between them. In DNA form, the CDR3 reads TGTGCCACCCGTCGAGGGGGCTCCTACGAGCAGTACTTC. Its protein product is CATRRGGSYEQYF.

CDR3 in DNA: TGTGCCAGTAGTATTCAGGCAGGGGGAAGGTATGAGCAGTTCTTC. This sequence encodes CASSIQAGGRYEQFF. V usage is TRBV19 and J usage is TRBJ2-1, with 7 bases matching TRBD1. J lost 8 bases, V lost 3 bases, and 10 bases had no gene match. The germline gives CDR1 LNHDA, CDR2 SQIVND (reference sequence). This CDR3 has 15 amino acids.

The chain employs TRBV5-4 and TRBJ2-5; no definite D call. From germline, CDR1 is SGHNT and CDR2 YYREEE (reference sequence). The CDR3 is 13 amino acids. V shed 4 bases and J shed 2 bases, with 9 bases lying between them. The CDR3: CASSPNFQETQYF. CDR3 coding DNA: TGTGCCAGCAGCCCGAATTTTCAAGAGACCCAGTACTTC.

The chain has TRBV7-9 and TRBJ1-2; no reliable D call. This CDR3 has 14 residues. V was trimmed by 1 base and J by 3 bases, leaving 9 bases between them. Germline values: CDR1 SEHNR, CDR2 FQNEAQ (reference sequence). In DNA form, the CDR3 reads TGTGCCAGCAGCTTAGTAAAAGGCTACTATGGCTACACCTTC. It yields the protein CASSLVKGYYGYTF.

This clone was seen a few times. CDR3 sequence reads: CSVRQGINQPQHF. CDR3 sequence (DNA): TGCAGCGTTCGACAGGGGATCAATCAGCCCCAGCATTTT. This chain links TRBV29-1 with TRBJ1-5; 8 positions match TRBD1. V trimming: 5 bases; J trimming: 3 bases; junction bases outside the gene matches: 3. The CDR3 sequence is 13 residues long. CDR1 SQVTM and CDR2 ANQGSEA come from the germline V gene.

CDR3: CASSPSFSRRATGNEQFF. CDR3 DNA: TGTGCCAGCAGCCCGTCTTTCTCTAGGAGGGCTACGGGCAATGAGCAGTTCTTC. The chain combines TRBV7-9 with TRBJ2-1; a possible D gene is TRBD2 (6 bases). Per the germline V gene, CDR1 is SEHNR and CDR2 is FQNEAQ (reference sequence). The V end was cut by 5 bases, the J end by 6 bases, with 26 bases between. CDR3 length equals 18 residues.

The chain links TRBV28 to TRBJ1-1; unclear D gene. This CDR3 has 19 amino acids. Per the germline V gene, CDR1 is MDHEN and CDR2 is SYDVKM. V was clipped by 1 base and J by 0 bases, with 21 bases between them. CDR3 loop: CASSLSTRGIFEVNTEAFF. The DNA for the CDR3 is TGTGCCAGCAGTTTATCCACCCGGGGAATCTTCGAGGTGAACACTGAAGCTTTCTTT. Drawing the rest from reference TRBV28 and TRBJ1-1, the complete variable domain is DVKVTQSSRYLVKRTGEKVFLECVQDMDHENMFWYRQDPGLGLRLIYFSYDVKMKEKGDIPEGYSVSREKKERFSLILESASTNQTSMYLCASSLSTRGIFEVNTEAFFGQGTRLTVV.

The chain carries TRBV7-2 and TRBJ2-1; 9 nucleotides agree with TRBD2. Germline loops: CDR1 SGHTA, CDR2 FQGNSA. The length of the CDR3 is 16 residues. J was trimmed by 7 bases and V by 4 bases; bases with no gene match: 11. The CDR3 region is CASSSPREGQRNEQFF. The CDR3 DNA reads TGTGCCAGCAGCTCACCGCGGGAGGGCCAAAGAAATGAGCAGTTCTTC.

The CDR3: CASSPGTSGSTDTQYF. The CDR3 DNA reads as TGTGCCAGCTCACCCGGGACTAGCGGTAGCACAGATACGCAGTATTTT. The chain is built from TRBV18 and TRBJ2-3, with 11 bases that match TRBD2. CDR1 is KGHSH and CDR2 is LQKENI in the germline V gene. Germline trimming cut 3 bases from V and 0 bases from J; bases unmatched to any gene: 2. The CDR3 length is 16 residues.

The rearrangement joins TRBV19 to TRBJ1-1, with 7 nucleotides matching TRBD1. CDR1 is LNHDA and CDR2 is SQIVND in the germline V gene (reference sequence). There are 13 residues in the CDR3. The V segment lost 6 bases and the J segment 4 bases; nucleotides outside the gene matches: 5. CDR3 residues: CASRHQGVTEAFF. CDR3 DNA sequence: TGTGCCAGTAGACACCAGGGGGTCACTGAAGCTTTCTTT.

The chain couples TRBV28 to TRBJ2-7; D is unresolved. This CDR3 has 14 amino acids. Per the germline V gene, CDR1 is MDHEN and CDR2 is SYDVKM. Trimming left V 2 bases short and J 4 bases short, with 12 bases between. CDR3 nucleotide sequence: TGTGCCAGCAGTTTAGAAATTATTACTTACGAGCAGTACTTC. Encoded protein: CASSLEIITYEQYF.

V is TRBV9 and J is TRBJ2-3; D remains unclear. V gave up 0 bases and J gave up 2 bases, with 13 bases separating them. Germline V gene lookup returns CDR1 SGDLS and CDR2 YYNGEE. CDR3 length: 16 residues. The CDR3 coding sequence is TGTGCCAGCAGCGTAGTGGCACAGCTCTCCACAGATACGCAGTATTTT. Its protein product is CASSVVAQLSTDTQYF. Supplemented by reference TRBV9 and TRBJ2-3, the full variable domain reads DSGVTQTPKHLITATGQRVTLRCSPRSGDLSVYWYQQSLDQGLQFLIQYYNGEERAKGNILERFSAQQFPDLHSELNLSSLELGDSALYFCASSVVAQLSTDTQYFGPGTRLTVL.